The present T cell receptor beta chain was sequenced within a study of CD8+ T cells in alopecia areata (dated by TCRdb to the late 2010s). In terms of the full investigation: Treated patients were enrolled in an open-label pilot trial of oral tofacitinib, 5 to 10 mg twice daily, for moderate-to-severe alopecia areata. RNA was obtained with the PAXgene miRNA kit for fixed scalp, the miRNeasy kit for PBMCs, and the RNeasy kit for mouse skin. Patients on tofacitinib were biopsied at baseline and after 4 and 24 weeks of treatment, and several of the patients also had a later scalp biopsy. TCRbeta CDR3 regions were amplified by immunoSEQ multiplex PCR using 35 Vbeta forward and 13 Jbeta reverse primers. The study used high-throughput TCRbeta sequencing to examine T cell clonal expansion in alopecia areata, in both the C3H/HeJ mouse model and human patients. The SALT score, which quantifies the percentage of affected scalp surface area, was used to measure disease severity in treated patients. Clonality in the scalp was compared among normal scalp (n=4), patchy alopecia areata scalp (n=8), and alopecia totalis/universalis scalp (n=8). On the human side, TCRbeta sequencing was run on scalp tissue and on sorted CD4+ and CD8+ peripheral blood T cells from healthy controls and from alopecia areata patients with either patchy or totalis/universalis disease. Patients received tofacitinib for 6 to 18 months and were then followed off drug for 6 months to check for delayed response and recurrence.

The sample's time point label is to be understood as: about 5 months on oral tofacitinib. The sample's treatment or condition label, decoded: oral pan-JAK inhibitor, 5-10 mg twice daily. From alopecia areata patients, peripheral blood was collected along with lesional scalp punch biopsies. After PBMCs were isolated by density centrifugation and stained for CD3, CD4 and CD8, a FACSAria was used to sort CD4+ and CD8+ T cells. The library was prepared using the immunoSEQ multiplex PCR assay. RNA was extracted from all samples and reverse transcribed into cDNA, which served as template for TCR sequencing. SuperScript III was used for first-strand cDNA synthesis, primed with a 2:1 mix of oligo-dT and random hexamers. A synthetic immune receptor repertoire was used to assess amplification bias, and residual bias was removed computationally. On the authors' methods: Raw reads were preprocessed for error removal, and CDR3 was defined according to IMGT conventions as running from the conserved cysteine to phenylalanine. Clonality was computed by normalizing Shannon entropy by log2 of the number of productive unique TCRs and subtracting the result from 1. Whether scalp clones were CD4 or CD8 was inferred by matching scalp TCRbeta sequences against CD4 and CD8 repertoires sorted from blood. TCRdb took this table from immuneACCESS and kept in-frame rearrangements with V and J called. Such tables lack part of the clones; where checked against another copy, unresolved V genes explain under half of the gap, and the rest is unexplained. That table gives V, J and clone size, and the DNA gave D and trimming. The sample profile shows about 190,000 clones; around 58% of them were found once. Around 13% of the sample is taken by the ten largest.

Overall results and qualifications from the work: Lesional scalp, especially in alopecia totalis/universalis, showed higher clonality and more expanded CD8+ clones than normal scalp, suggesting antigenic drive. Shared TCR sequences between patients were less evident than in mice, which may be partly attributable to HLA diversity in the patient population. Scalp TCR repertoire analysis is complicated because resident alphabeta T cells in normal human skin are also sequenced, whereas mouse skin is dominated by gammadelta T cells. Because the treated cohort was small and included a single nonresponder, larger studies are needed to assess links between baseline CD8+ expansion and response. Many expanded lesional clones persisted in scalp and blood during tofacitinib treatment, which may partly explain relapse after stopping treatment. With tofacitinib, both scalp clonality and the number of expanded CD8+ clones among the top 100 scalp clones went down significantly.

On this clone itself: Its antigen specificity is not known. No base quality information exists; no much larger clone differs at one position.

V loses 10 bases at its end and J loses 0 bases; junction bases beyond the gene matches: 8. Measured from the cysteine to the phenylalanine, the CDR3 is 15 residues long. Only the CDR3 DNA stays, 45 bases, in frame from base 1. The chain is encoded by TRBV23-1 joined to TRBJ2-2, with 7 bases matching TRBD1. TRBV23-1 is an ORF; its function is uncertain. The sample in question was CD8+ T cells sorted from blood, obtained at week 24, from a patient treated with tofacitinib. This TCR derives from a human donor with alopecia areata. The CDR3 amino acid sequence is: CATPQGFANTGELFF. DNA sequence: TGCGCCACCCCACAGGGGTTCGCGAACACCGGGGAGCTGTTTTTT.